This TCR beta chain was sequenced in a study of T cell responses to AZD1222 COVID-19 vaccine. The study's findings and limits: No repertoire was sampled before or during the peak T cell response, only after it. Only a handful of AZD1222 recipients, roughly six in all, had baseline seropositivity. Close to half of all spike-specific TCRs reportedly target regions of the variants that are unmutated.

Libraries were prepared by immunoSEQ multiplex PCR; TCRdb keeps only in-frame clonotypes and omits some of them. The sample shows about 110,000 clones, roughly 90% of them seen only once. Of note for this clone: Antigen unknown.

In germline, CDR1 is SGHKS, CDR2 YYEKEE (reference sequence). V was clipped by 2 bases and J by 5 bases, with 17 bases between them. The CDR3 runs to 15 residues. This chain uses TRBV5-5 with TRBJ2-7; D may be TRBD2 (6 bases). The source material was peripheral blood, sampled 28 days after the second AZD1222 dose. This TCR was sampled from an adult who received the AZD1222 COVID-19 vaccine. CDR3 nucleotides: TGTGCCAGCAGCTTAAGTAACGGGAGCAGAAACGAGCAGTACTTC. Its translation: CASSLSNGSRNEQYF.